This T cell receptor (beta chain) appears in the sequencing data of a study of shared clonotypes between healthy human individuals. General study results and limits: Sorted-subset samples were not fully sequenced, rarefaction indicated. Donors were few, which limited the genetic and exposure-history diversity represented.

Using immunoSEQ multiplex PCR, the repertoire was profiled, and TCRdb retains in-frame clones only, with some absent. The sample contains fewer than 3 million clones, 80% to 95% of which appear only once. As concerns this clone: Its antigen is unidentified.

Per the germline V gene, CDR1 is SGDLS and CDR2 is YYNGEE. CDR3 length: 16 residues. J was trimmed by 3 bases and V by 1 base; bases with no gene match: 8. The clonotype was recovered from a man younger than 35 in good health. Some clones in this sample may be carry-over from other donors' samples. The sample was naive CD4+ T cells from PBMCs. Subset specified: CD45RA+ positively selected. The chain joins TRBV9 to TRBJ2-5; TRBD1 agrees at 8 bases. CDR3 residues: CASSVMGTGVEETQYF. As DNA, the CDR3 is TGTGCCAGCAGCGTAATGGGGACAGGTGTCGAAGAGACCCAGTACTTC.